A single sample is the source of the 16 T cell receptor beta chains below, sequenced in a study of shared clonotypes between healthy human individuals. Here immunoSEQ multiplex PCR was the method, and the copy in TCRdb shows in-frame clones only, minus some. The table records 1.5 million to 2.5 million clones, less than 95% of them present only once. CD45RO-negative cells were positively selected for CCR7, leaving out terminally differentiated effector memory CD45RA+ cells. Sequenced material: naive CD8+ T cells sorted from blood. The source is a man younger than 30 in good health.

The chain has TRBV5-6 and TRBJ2-1, with TRBD1 identical over 9 bases. The length of the CDR3 is 14 residues. V shed 4 bases and J 8 bases; nucleotides not matched to a gene: 7. Looked up from germline, CDR1 is SGHDT and CDR2 is YYEEEE. The CDR3 loop is CASSGTQGADEQFF. In DNA form, the CDR3 reads TGTGCCAGCAGCGGAACACAGGGGGCGGATGAGCAGTTCTTC.

DNA for the CDR3: TGTGCCAGCAGTTTTGGACAGGGGGCAACCAATAGCTACGAGCAGTACTTC. Translating it yields CASSFGQGATNSYEQYF. The rearrangement links TRBV27 to TRBJ2-7; TRBD1 agrees at 11 bases. V trimming: 3 bases; J trimming: 3 bases; junction bases outside the gene matches: 10. This CDR3 has 17 amino acids. Germline-derived CDR1 and CDR2 are MNHEY and SMNVEV (reference sequence).

This chain joins TRBV5-1 and TRBJ2-1, with D possibly being TRBD1 (6 bases). The CDR3 spans 16 residues. The V end lost 4 bases, the J end lost 5 bases, and 19 bases lay between the germline ends. Germline V gene sequence: CDR1 SGHRS, CDR2 YFSETQ. Here the CDR3 DNA reads TGCGCCAGCAGCCTAAGGACAGTATCCCGAGACAATGAGCAGTTCTTC. Its translation is CASSLRTVSRDNEQFF.

The rearrangement uses TRBV13 and TRBJ2-5, with TRBD2 matching over 10 bases. V was clipped by 5 bases and J by 4 bases; unmatched bases: 7. Germline CDR1 and CDR2: PRHDT and FYEKMQ (reference sequence). This CDR3 spans 15 amino acids. Here the CDR3 DNA reads TGTGCCAGCAGCGAGCGGGGGGGCTACAGAGAGACCCAGTACTTC. As protein: CASSERGGYRETQYF.

The J gene is TRBJ2-3, the V gene TRBV5-6; a weak D match, TRBD1 (5 bases). This CDR3 region has 16 residues. Germline-derived CDR1 and CDR2 are SGHDT and YYEEEE. V dropped 4 bases and J dropped 2 bases, with 17 bases sitting between them. The DNA for the CDR3 is TGTGCCAGCAGCCCGGACCCAAGGGGTTACACAGATACGCAGTATTTT. Protein sequence: CASSPDPRGYTDTQYF.

This sequence joins TRBV28 and TRBJ2-6; D is uncertain. This CDR3 comprises 19 residues. V lost 4 bases, J lost 0 bases, and 19 bases lay in between. CDR1 is MDHEN, CDR2 SYDVKM, per germline. The CDR3 spells CASSYLRQTPFSGANVLTF. The CDR3 DNA reads as TGTGCCAGCAGTTATCTTCGGCAGACTCCTTTCTCTGGGGCCAACGTCCTGACTTTC.

The V gene is TRBV7-9, the J gene TRBJ2-5; TRBD1 aligns across 7 bases. The CDR3 extends over 15 amino acids. CDR1 is SEHNR and CDR2 is FQNEAQ in the germline V gene (reference sequence). V dropped 3 bases and J dropped 3; count of bases not matched to a gene: 7. The CDR3 sequence is CASSFSRDSEETQYF. In DNA, the CDR3 is TGTGCCAGCAGCTTCAGCCGGGACAGTGAAGAGACCCAGTACTTC.

This clone has only one observation. This chain connects TRBV7-8 to TRBJ2-5, with D possibly matching TRBD1 (6 bases). The CDR3 is 17 amino acids. Trimming pared 2 bases from V and 0 bases from J, leaving 16 bases between. Germline-derived CDR1 and CDR2 are SGHVS and FQNEAQ. In nucleotides, the CDR3 is TGTGCCAGCAGCTTACTCCTCGGACAGAGAAACCAAGAGACCCAGTACTTC. This gives the protein CASSLLLGQRNQETQYF. Drawing the rest from reference TRBV7-8 and TRBJ2-5, the complete variable domain is GAGVSQSPRYKVAKRGQDVALRCDPISGHVSLFWYQQALGQGPEFLTYFQNEAQLDKSGLPSDRFFAERPEGSVSTLKIQRTQQEDSAVYLCASSLLLGQRNQETQYFGPGTRLLVL.

The V call is TRBV7-2, the J call TRBJ2-1; D gene unclear. The CDR3 runs to 14 residues. Deletions cut 2 bases from V and 2 bases from J, with 7 bases between. CDR1 and CDR2 from the germline V gene are SGHTA and FQGNSA. As DNA, the CDR3 is TGTGCCAGCAGCTTATCAGCGCCCTACAATGAGCAGTTCTTC. Protein: CASSLSAPYNEQFF.

The V and J genes are TRBV2 and TRBJ1-2; TRBD1 is a possible D gene (5 bases). Germline V gene sequence: CDR1 SNHLY, CDR2 FYNNEI. V lost 4 bases and J 3 bases, leaving 9 bases between the germline ends. This CDR3 comprises 13 residues. CDR3 protein: CASSGTYDYGYTF. The CDR3 coding sequence is TGTGCCAGCAGTGGGACATACGACTATGGCTACACCTTC.

This clone was picked up a small number of times. This chain connects TRBV6-5 to TRBJ1-6, with 7 bases fitting TRBD1. V lost 6 bases, J lost 4 bases, and 3 bases stayed unmatched. CDR1 is MNHEY and CDR2 is SVGAGI in the germline V gene. The CDR3 has 14 residues. CDR3 DNA sequence: TGTGCCAGCAGGGGGACAGAGTATAATTCACCCCTCCACTTT. Translated, it gives CASRGTEYNSPLHF.

The chain joins TRBV19 to TRBJ2-7, with 8 nucleotides matching TRBD1. Germline values: CDR1 LNHDA, CDR2 SQIVND (reference sequence). V lost 8 bases, J lost 2 bases, and 8 bases stayed unmatched. CDR3 size: 14 residues. CDR3 residues: CASGPGTGAYEQYF. In nucleotides, the CDR3 is TGTGCCAGTGGGCCAGGGACAGGAGCCTACGAGCAGTACTTC.

A remark on this clone: Other DNA sequences in the same sample also yield this CDR3. V and J are TRBV11-2 and TRBJ2-7; D remains ambiguous. The V end was cut by 1 base, the J end by 0 bases, with 7 bases between. Germline CDR1 SGHAT, CDR2 FQNNGV. The CDR3 consists of 14 residues. The CDR3 here is CASSLGGNSYEQYF. The CDR3 coding sequence is TGTGCCAGCAGCTTAGGTGGGAACTCCTACGAGCAGTACTTC.

The chain joins TRBV18 to TRBJ2-7; no clear D. The CDR3 sequence is 12 residues long. Trimming pared 1 base from V and 5 bases from J, leaving 6 bases between. Looked up from germline, CDR1 is KGHSH and CDR2 is LQKENI. In DNA form, the CDR3 reads TGTGCCAGCTCACCACGTCCCCACGAGCAGTACTTC. It yields the protein CASSPRPHEQYF. Based on the CDR3 plus reference TRBV18 and TRBJ2-7, the full variable domain is NAGVMQNPRHLVRRRGQEARLRCSPMKGHSHVYWYRQLPEEGLKFMVYLQKENIIDESGMPKERFSAEFPKEGPSILRIQQVVRGDSAAYFCASSPRPHEQYFGPGTRLTVT.

Only one count was recorded for this clone. This chain links TRBV7-8 with TRBJ2-2; the match to TRBD2 covers 10 bases. Trimming took 2 bases from V and 4 from J; bases not matched to a gene: 10. The CDR3 covers 18 residues. The germline V gene encodes CDR1 SGHVS and CDR2 FQNEAQ. CDR3 in DNA: TGTGCCAGCAGCTTACTTGGGCTAGCGGGGGCTGGCACCGGGGAGCTGTTTTTT. This encodes CASSLLGLAGAGTGELFF.

The gene calls are TRBV19 and TRBJ1-1, with D unresolved. With 6 bases removed from V and 4 bases from J, the gap between germline ends came to 18 bases. The V gene's germline CDR1 is LNHDA and CDR2 SQIVND (reference sequence). This CDR3 spans 15 amino acids. Written as DNA, the CDR3 is TGTGCCAGTAGCCACCCGCCCGGGGTTTTCACTGAAGCTTTCTTT. It encodes CASSHPPGVFTEAFF.